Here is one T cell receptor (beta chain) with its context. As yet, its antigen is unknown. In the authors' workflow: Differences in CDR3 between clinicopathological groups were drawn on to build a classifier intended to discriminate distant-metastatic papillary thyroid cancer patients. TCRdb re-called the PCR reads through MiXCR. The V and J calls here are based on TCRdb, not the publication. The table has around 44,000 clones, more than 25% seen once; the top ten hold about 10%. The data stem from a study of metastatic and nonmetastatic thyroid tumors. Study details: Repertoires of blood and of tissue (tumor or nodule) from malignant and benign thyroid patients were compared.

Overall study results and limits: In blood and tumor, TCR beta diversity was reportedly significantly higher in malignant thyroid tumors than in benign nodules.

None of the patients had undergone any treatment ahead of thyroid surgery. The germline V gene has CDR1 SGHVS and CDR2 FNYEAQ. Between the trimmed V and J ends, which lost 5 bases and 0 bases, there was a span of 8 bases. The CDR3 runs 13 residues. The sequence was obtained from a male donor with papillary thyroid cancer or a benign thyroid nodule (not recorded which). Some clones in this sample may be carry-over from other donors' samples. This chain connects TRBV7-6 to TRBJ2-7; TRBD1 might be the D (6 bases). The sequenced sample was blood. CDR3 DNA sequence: TGTGCCAGCAGCGAACAGGGCTCCTACGAGCAGTACTTC. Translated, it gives CASSEQGSYEQYF.